The rows below give T cell receptor beta chains drawn from one sample of a study of CD8+CD57+ T cells in acquired aplastic anemia. Each CDR3 protein is one row after TCRdb ran MiXCR on the reads. Of about 250,000 distinct CDR3 sequences in the sample, around half are singletons; the top ten hold about 8.3%. The material sequenced was sorted CD4+, CD8+, or CD8+CD57+ T cells (not recorded which) from PBMCs. These receptors all stem from a human donor with aplastic anemia. CDR3s include the opening cysteine and the closing phenylalanine or tryptophan. D genes are given only for firm matches. Rows may omit the clone size; those that give it use once, few, many or a size class.

j_call clone_size d_call v_call cdr3_nt cdr3_aa
TRBJ1-4 many . TRBV7-9 TGTGCCAGCAGCTCAAACTCGGTTCCAGGTCATGAAAAACTGTTTTTT CASSSNSVPGHEKLFF
TRBJ1-2 . . TRBV29-1 TGCAGCGTTGAACCGGGTGCTAACTATGGCTACACCTTC CSVEPGANYGYTF
TRBJ2-7 . TRBD1 TRBV6-1 TGTGCCAGCAGTGAGAGGGGGCCCCGCGAGCAGTACTTC CASSERGPREQYF
TRBJ1-5 . . TRBV2 TGTGCCAGCAGCTTAGGACATCTCAATCAGCCCCAGCATTTT CASSLGHLNQPQHF
TRBJ1-3 . . TRBV7-2 TGTGCCAGCAGCACCGGCGGGGGGGGTTCTGGAAACACCATATATTTT CASSTGGGGSGNTIYF
TRBJ2-3 many . TRBV19 TGTGCCAGTAGTGCATTCCTGACGGAATACCTTACCACAGATACGCAGTATTTT CASSAFLTEYLTTDTQYF
TRBJ1-1 . TRBD1 TRBV15 TGTGCCACCAGCAGAGCTACAGGGGATGGGGCCAACGTCCTGACTGAAGCTTTCTTT CATSRATGDGANVLTEAFF
TRBJ1-6 many . TRBV15 TGTGCCACCAGCAAAGAAAAGTTCTCCTATAATTCACCCCTCCACTTT CATSKEKFSYNSPLHF
TRBJ1-5 many . TRBV9 TGTGCCAGCAGCGTCGGGACCGCCCCCCAGCCCCAGCATTTT CASSVGTAPQPQHF
TRBJ1-5 few . TRBV28 TGTGCCAGCAGTTTATCACAGCCCCAGCGTTTT CASSLSQPQRF
TRBJ1-2 many TRBD1 TRBV25-1 TGTGCCAGCAGTGAATTAGACAGGGTGAATGGCTACACCTTC CASSELDRVNGYTF
TRBJ2-1 . . TRBV27 TGTGCCAGCAGTCCACTCTGGGACAATGAGCAGTTCTTC CASSPLWDNEQFF
TRBJ2-5 many TRBD2 TRBV6-4 TGTGCCAGCAGTCCCGGGACTAGCGGGAGTGAGACCCAGTACTTC CASSPGTSGSETQYF
TRBJ1-5 many . TRBV19 TGTGCCAGTAGTATTCGTGGTCGGGGTCATCAGCCCCAGCATTTT CASSIRGRGHQPQHF
TRBJ2-7 . TRBD2 TRBV7-8 TGTGCCAGCACCCCCGGGACGGGGGGGACCTACGAGCAGTACTTC CASTPGTGGTYEQYF
TRBJ2-5 few TRBD2 TRBV24-1 TGTGCCACCAGTGATTCCTTCGCGGGGGATACACAAGAGACCCAGTACTTC CATSDSFAGDTQETQYF
TRBJ1-3 . . TRBV2 TGTGCCAGCAGGCTTGGACAGCCCTCTGGAAACACCATATATTTT CASRLGQPSGNTIYF
TRBJ1-4 many . TRBV5-1 TGCGCCAGCAGCTTGGGGCAGAATGAAAAACTGTTTTTT CASSLGQNEKLFF
TRBJ2-7 many . TRBV7-9 TGTGTCAGCAGCCCACATTTGACGGACGAGCAGTACTTC CVSSPHLTDEQYF
TRBJ2-7 . TRBD2 TRBV24-1 TGTGCCACCAGTGCCGGGGGGGTGGCAAACGAGCAGTACTTC CATSAGGVANEQYF
TRBJ2-7 . . TRBV7-8 TGTGCCAGCAGCTTGGATAAGTGGTACGAGCAGTACTTC CASSLDKWYEQYF
TRBJ2-7 . . TRBV5-5 TGTGCCAGCCGGGCAGGGAGCTCCTACGAGCAGTACTTC CASRAGSSYEQYF
TRBJ1-6 . TRBD1 TRBV7-2 TGTGCCAGCAGCCAACTGGGGGGGTCCGGGACAGGGGGCGTGAATTCACCCCTCCACTTT CASSQLGGSGTGGVNSPLHF
TRBJ1-1 once . TRBV2 TGTGCCAGCGGGAGGGCGTCCGAAGCTTTCTTT CASGRASEAFF
TRBJ1-2 . . TRBV19 TGTGCCAGTAGTGCTAGATATGGCTACACCTTC CASSARYGYTF
TRBJ2-7 many TRBD2 TRBV7-9 TGTGCCACTTGGACTAGCGGGGCCTACGAGCAGTACTTC CATWTSGAYEQYF
TRBJ2-1 . . TRBV15 TGTGCCACCAGCAGCGTATGGTCCGAAGGGGGGGAGCAGTTCTTC CATSSVWSEGGEQFF
TRBJ2-7 . TRBD2 TRBV4-1 TGCGCCAGCAGCCATGAGACGGCGGGGGGCTACTACGAGCAGTACTTC CASSHETAGGYYEQYF
TRBJ2-1 few . TRBV30 TGTGCCTGGAGCGGCGGGGCAGGGTCAATTTTTTTGGATGAGCAGTTCTTC CAWSGGAGSIFLDEQFF
TRBJ2-7 . TRBD1 TRBV7-6 TGTGCCAGCAGCCAACCGGGACAGGGGTACGAGCAGTACTTC CASSQPGQGYEQYF
TRBJ2-7 many TRBD1 TRBV6-2/TRBV6-3 TGTGCCAGCAGACCGGGACAGGGGGAATCCTACGAGCAGTACTTC CASRPGQGESYEQYF
TRBJ2-7 . TRBD2 TRBV5-1 TGCGCCAGCAGGGTAGCGGGGGTCTCGAGCTACGAGCAGTACTTC CASRVAGVSSYEQYF
TRBJ2-1 . . TRBV7-3 TGTGCCAGCAGCTTAAAGACAGATAATGAGCAGTTCTTC CASSLKTDNEQFF
TRBJ2-1 . TRBD2 TRBV25-1 TGTGCCAGCAGTGAATTTCGTGTGGGACTAGCTCGCAATGAGCAGTTCTTC CASSEFRVGLARNEQFF
TRBJ1-6 many . TRBV5-5 TGTGCCAGCAGCTTGGCAGAGGACAGAGATAATTCACCCCTCCACTTT CASSLAEDRDNSPLHF
TRBJ2-7 many TRBD1 TRBV20-1 TGCAGTGCTCTTTCGTGGGACAGGTCTTACACCTACGAGCAGTACTTC CSALSWDRSYTYEQYF
TRBJ2-3 . . TRBV11-3 TGTGCCAGCAGCTCTACACTAGAAGGTGATGATACGCAGTATTTT CASSSTLEGDDTQYF
TRBJ2-5 . TRBD1 TRBV24-1 TGTGCCACCAGTGATATTCGACAGGGTAAACAAGAGACCCAGTACTTC CATSDIRQGKQETQYF
TRBJ2-1 . TRBD1 TRBV10-3 TGTGCCATTACGAGGGACAGGGGGCTTAATGAGCAGTTCTTC CAITRDRGLNEQFF